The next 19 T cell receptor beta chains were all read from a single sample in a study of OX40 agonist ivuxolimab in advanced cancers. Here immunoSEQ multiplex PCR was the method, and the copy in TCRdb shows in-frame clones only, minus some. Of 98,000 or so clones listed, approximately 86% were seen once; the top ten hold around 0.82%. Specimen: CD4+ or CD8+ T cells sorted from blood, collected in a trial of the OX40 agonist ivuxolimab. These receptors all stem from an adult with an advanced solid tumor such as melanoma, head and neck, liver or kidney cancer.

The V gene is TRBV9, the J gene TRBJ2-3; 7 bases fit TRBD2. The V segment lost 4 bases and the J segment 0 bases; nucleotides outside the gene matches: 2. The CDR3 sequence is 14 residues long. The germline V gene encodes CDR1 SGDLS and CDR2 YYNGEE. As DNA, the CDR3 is TGTGCCAGCAGCTCTAGCGGAAGCACAGATACGCAGTATTTT. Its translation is CASSSSGSTDTQYF.

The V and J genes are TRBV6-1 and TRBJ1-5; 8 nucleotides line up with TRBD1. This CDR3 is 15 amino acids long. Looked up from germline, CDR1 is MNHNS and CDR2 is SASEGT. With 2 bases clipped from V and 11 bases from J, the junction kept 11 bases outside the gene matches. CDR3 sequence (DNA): TGTGCCAGCAGTGAAAGGAGGACAGGGACTACAGCCCAGCATTTT. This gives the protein CASSERRTGTTAQHF.

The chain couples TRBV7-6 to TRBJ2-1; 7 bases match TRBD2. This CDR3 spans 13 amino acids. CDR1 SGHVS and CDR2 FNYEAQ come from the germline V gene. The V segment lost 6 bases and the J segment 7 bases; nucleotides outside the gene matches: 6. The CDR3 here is CASSGLVGNEQFF. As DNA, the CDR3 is TGTGCCAGCAGTGGACTAGTGGGTAATGAGCAGTTCTTC.

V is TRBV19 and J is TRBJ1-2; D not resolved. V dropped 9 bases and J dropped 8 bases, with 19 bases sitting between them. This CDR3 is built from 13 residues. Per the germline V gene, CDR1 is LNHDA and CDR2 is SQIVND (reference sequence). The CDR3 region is CASPVFLSIGYTF. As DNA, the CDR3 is TGTGCCAGCCCGGTTTTCCTAAGTATCGGCTACACCTTC.

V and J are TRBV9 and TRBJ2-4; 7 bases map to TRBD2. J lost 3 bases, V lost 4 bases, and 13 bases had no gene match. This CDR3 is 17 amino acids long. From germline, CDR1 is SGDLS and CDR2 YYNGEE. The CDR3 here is CASSIERGGSDKNIQYF. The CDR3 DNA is TGTGCCAGCAGCATCGAGAGGGGCGGGAGCGACAAAAACATTCAGTACTTC.

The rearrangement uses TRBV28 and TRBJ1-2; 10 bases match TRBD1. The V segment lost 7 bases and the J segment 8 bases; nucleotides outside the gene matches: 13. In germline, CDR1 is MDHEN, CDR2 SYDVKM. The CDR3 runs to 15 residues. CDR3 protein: CASTSPGQGSLGYTF. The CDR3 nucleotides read TGTGCCAGCACCTCTCCGGGACAGGGGTCCCTAGGCTACACCTTC.

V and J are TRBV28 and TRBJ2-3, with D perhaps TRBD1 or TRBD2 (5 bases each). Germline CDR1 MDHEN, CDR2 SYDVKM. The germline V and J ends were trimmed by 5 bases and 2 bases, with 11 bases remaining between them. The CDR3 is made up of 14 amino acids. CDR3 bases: TGTGCCAGCAGTCGGGCCGGGGCCACAGATACGCAGTATTTT. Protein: CASSRAGATDTQYF. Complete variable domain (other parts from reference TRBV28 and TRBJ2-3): DVKVTQSSRYLVKRTGEKVFLECVQDMDHENMFWYRQDPGLGLRLIYFSYDVKMKEKGDIPEGYSVSREKKERFSLILESASTNQTSMYLCASSRAGATDTQYFGPGTRLTVL.

CDR3 amino acids: CAWSLGLAGGNNEQFF. CDR3 sequence (DNA): TGTGCCTGGAGCCTCGGACTAGCGGGAGGTAACAATGAGCAGTTCTTC. V is TRBV30 and J is TRBJ2-1, with 14 bases aligning to TRBD2. Per the germline V gene, CDR1 is GTSNPN and CDR2 is SVGIG (reference sequence). Trimming took 3 bases from V and 5 from J; bases not matched to a gene: 6. The CDR3 spans 16 residues.

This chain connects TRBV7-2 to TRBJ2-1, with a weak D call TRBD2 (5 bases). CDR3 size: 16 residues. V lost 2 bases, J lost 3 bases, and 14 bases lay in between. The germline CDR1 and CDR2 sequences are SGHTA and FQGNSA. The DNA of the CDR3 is TGTGCCAGCAGCTTAAGATCGGACTTATTCTACAATGAGCAGTTCTTC. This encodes CASSLRSDLFYNEQFF.

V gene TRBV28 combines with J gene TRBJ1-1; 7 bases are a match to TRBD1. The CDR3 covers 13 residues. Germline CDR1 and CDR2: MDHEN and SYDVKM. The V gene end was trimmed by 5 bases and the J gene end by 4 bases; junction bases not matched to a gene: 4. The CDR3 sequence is CASSLRGLTEAFF. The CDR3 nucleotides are TGTGCCAGCAGTCTAAGGGGGCTCACTGAAGCTTTCTTT.

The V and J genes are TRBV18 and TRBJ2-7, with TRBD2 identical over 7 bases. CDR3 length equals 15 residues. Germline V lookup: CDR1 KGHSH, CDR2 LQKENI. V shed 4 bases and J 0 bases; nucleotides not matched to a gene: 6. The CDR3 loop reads CASSREGTSSYEQYF. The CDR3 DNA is TGTGCCAGCTCACGGGAGGGAACTAGCTCCTACGAGCAGTACTTC. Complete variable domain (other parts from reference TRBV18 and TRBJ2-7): NAGVMQNPRHLVRRRGQEARLRCSPMKGHSHVYWYRQLPEEGLKFMVYLQKENIIDESGMPKERFSAEFPKEGPSILRIQQVVRGDSAAYFCASSREGTSSYEQYFGPGTRLTVT.

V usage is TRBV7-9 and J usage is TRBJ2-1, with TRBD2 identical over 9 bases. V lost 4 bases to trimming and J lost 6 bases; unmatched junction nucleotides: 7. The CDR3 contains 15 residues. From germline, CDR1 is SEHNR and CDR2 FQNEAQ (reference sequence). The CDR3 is CASSSLAGAGNEQFF. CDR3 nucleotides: TGTGCCAGCAGCTCCTTAGCGGGAGCAGGCAATGAGCAGTTCTTC.

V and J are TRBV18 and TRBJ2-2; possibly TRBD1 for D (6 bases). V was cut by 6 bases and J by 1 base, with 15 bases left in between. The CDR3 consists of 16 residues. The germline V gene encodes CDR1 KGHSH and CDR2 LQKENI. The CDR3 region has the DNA TGTGCCAGCTCTCCGGGACAACTAATGAACACCGGGGAGCTGTTTTTT. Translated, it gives CASSPGQLMNTGELFF.

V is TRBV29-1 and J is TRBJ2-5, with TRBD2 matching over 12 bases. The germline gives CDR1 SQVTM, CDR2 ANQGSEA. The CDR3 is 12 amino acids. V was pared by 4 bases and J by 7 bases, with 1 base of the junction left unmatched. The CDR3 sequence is CSVVLAGGTQYF. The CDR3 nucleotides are TGCAGCGTTGTACTAGCGGGAGGGACCCAGTACTTC.

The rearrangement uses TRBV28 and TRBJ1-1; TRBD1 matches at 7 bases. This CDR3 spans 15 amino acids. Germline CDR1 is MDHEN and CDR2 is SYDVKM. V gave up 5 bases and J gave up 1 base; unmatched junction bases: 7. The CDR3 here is CASSPWTGGNTEAFF. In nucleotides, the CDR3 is TGTGCCAGCAGTCCTTGGACAGGAGGGAACACTGAAGCTTTCTTT. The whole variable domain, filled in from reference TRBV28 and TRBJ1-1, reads DVKVTQSSRYLVKRTGEKVFLECVQDMDHENMFWYRQDPGLGLRLIYFSYDVKMKEKGDIPEGYSVSREKKERFSLILESASTNQTSMYLCASSPWTGGNTEAFFGQGTRLTVV.

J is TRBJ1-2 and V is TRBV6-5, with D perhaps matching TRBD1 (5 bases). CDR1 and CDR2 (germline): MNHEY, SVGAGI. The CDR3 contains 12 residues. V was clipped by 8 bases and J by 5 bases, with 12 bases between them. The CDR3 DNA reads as TGTGCCAGCGCGACTGGGGGTTATGGCTACACCTTC. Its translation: CASATGGYGYTF.

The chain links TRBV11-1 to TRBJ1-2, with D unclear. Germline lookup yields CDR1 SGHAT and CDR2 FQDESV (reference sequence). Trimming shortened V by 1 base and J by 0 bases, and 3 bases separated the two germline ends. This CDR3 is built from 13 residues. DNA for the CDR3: TGTGCCAGCAGCTTAGGAACTAACTATGGCTACACCTTC. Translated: CASSLGTNYGYTF. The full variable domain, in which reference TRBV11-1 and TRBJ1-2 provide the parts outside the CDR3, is EAEVAQSPRYKITEKSQAVAFWCDPISGHATLYWYRQILGQGPELLVQFQDESVVDDSQLPKDRFSAERLKGVDSTLKIQPAELGDSAMYLCASSLGTNYGYTFGSGTRLTVV.

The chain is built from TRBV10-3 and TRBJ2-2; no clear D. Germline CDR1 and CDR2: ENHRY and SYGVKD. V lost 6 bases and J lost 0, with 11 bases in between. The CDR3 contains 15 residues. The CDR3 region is CAISEKDANTGELFF. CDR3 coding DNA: TGTGCCATCAGCGAGAAGGACGCGAACACCGGGGAGCTGTTTTTT.

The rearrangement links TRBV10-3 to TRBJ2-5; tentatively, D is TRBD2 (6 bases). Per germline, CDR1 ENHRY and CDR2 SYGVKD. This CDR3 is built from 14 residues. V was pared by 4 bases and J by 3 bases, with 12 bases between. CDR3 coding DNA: TGTGCCATCAGTGGGACGGGAGTGGAAGAGACCCAGTACTTC. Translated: CAISGTGVEETQYF.